What follows are 27 T cell receptor beta chains derived from one specimen sequenced in a study of shared T cell receptors in the human thymus. Repertoires were generated with immunoSEQ multiplex PCR, while TCRdb's copy carries only in-frame clones and drops some. The table records some 760,000 clones, around 85% of them present only once. These data were also reused for a study on human thymus T cells.

Sequencing was performed on thymocytes. These receptors were collected from a girl under three years old with a congenital heart defect.

V is TRBV2 and J is TRBJ2-3; TRBD2 agrees at 8 bases. The CDR3 loop spans 16 amino acids. From germline, CDR1 is SNHLY and CDR2 FYNNEI. V shed 2 bases and J 3 bases; nucleotides not matched to a gene: 7. This chain's CDR3 is CASSERPGGETDTQYF. The DNA of the CDR3 is TGTGCCAGCAGTGAACGGCCCGGGGGGGAAACAGATACGCAGTATTTT.

The DNA of the CDR3 is TGTGCCAGCAGTGAAGTGGCCTCTTTCAATACAGGGGAGGTTTTTGGCAATCAGCCCCAGCATTTT. Translation gives CASSEVASFNTGEVFGNQPQHF. The V and J genes are TRBV6-1 and TRBJ1-5; the match to TRBD1 covers 7 bases. Trimming cost V 1 base and J 2 bases; bases outside gene matches: 23. Looked up from germline, CDR1 is MNHNS and CDR2 is SASEGT. There are 22 residues in the CDR3.

The V gene is TRBV4-3, the J gene TRBJ1-1; 9 positions match TRBD1. Germline V lookup: CDR1 LGHNA, CDR2 YSLEER. The CDR3 has 16 residues. Trimming took 0 bases from V and 4 from J; bases not matched to a gene: 6. The CDR3 loop reads CASSQEEETGGTEAFF. DNA for the CDR3: TGCGCCAGCAGCCAAGAGGAAGAGACAGGGGGCACTGAAGCTTTCTTT.

This chain connects TRBV28 to TRBJ1-3; D call uncertain. This CDR3 contains 17 residues. The V and J ends lost 3 bases and 0 bases respectively, with 15 bases between them. Germline V gene lookup returns CDR1 MDHEN and CDR2 SYDVKM. As DNA, the CDR3 is TGTGCCAGCAGTTTTATTTACCCGGAGAGCTCTGGAAACACCATATATTTT. Amino acid sequence: CASSFIYPESSGNTIYF.

This rearrangement joins TRBV7-8 to TRBJ1-2; 10 bases agree with TRBD1. This CDR3 is built from 15 residues. CDR1 and CDR2 from the germline V gene are SGHVS and FQNEAQ. V shed 5 bases and J 2 bases; nucleotides not matched to a gene: 5. Here the CDR3 reads CASSPWTGGNYGYTF. The CDR3 region has the DNA TGTGCCAGCAGCCCCTGGACAGGGGGGAACTATGGCTACACCTTC.

The chain couples TRBV14 to TRBJ2-7, with D maybe TRBD1 (7 bases). Per the germline V gene, CDR1 is SGHDN and CDR2 is FVKESK. The CDR3 consists of 17 residues. The ends were cut back, 2 bases at V and 4 bases at J, with 21 bases in the middle. CDR3 DNA sequence: TGTGCCAGCAGCCAAAAGATCCCCGGGGGACAGCCTTACGAGCAGTACTTC. It is translated as CASSQKIPGGQPYEQYF.

The chain recombines TRBV14 with TRBJ1-2, with a weak D call TRBD1 (5 bases). Trimming took off 4 bases at V and 3 bases at J, with 21 bases between the two ends. There are 17 residues in the CDR3. Germline V CDR1 and CDR2: SGHDN, FVKESK. CDR3 DNA sequence: TGTGCCAGCAGCCCGGTTCTAGTAGGGGCCGGTTACTATGGCTACACCTTC. Its protein is CASSPVLVGAGYYGYTF.

The genes are TRBV6-1 and TRBJ1-6; D is undetermined. Trimming removed 0 bases from V and 4 bases from J, with 31 bases in between. This CDR3 comprises 23 residues. Germline CDR1 reads MNHNS; CDR2 reads SASEGT. The CDR3: CASSEAGSLWQEEPHLYNSPLHF. Here the CDR3 DNA reads TGTGCCAGCAGTGAAGCGGGATCTCTTTGGCAGGAGGAACCCCACTTATATAATTCACCCCTCCACTTT.

The chain employs TRBV4-3 and TRBJ2-7; 11 positions agree with TRBD1. This CDR3 is 21 amino acids long. Germline V gene data show CDR1 as LGHNA and CDR2 as YSLEER. V was pared by 5 bases and J by 3 bases, with 24 bases of the junction left unmatched. The DNA for the CDR3 is TGCGCCAGCAGCTCCGGGGCCCCGGACAGGGGGCGCACCGTGGCCGTCTACGAGCAGTACTTC. Protein sequence: CASSSGAPDRGRTVAVYEQYF.

The chain carries TRBV19 and TRBJ1-1; D uncertain. V lost 7 bases and J lost 3, with 15 bases in between. The germline CDR1 and CDR2 sequences are LNHDA and SQIVND (reference sequence). This CDR3 spans 14 amino acids. CDR3 DNA: TGTGCCAGTACCGTCCCAAACGGGGACACTGAAGCTTTCTTT. This codes for CASTVPNGDTEAFF.

The chain recombines TRBV7-9 with TRBJ2-1, with TRBD2 matching over 9 bases. The CDR3 is made up of 19 amino acids. With 6 bases clipped from V and 0 bases from J, the junction kept 15 bases outside the gene matches. Germline V gene sequence: CDR1 SEHNR, CDR2 FQNEAQ (reference sequence). The CDR3 DNA sequence: TGTGCCAGCAGTAACAGGGGTGGGAGCGGGGGGAGCTCCTACAATGAGCAGTTCTTC. The encoded protein is CASSNRGGSGGSSYNEQFF.

This clone is a singleton in its sample. Relative to the germline gene, one junction end is altered; a read error may explain this. This rearrangement joins TRBV4-3 to TRBJ1-4; unclear D gene. Germline lookup yields CDR1 LGHNA and CDR2 YSLEER. The CDR3 runs 19 residues. As DNA, the CDR3 is TGCGCCCGCAGCCAGTTTAGGCAGTTGGTAACTCCGGAGGAGGAAAAACTGTTTTTT. It specifies CARSQFRQLVTPEEEKLFF.

The chain links TRBV7-9 to TRBJ2-5; 7 positions match TRBD2. Germline-derived CDR1 and CDR2 are SEHNR and FQNEAQ (reference sequence). The ends lost 1 base at V and 0 bases at J; junction bases unmatched: 11. The CDR3 extends over 18 amino acids. The CDR3 nucleotides are TGTGCCAGCAGCTTAGGCAGGGATTGGGGGGGGGACCAAGAGACCCAGTACTTC. This translates into CASSLGRDWGGDQETQYF.

The V and J genes are TRBV5-1 and TRBJ2-7; 10 bases align to TRBD2. V trimming: 3 bases; J trimming: 3 bases; junction bases outside the gene matches: 3. Looked up from germline, CDR1 is SGHRS and CDR2 is YFSETQ. The CDR3 extends over 14 amino acids. The CDR3 region has the DNA TGCGCCAGCAGCTCGGGACTAGCGTTCTACGAGCAGTACTTC. Protein product: CASSSGLAFYEQYF. The full variable domain, rest sourced from reference TRBV5-1 and TRBJ2-7, is KAGVTQTPRYLIKTRGQQVTLSCSPISGHRSVSWYQQTPGQGLQFLFEYFSETQRNKGNFPGRFSGRQFSNSRSEMNVSTLELGDSALYLCASSSGLAFYEQYFGPGTRLTVT.

The chain links TRBV6-5 to TRBJ1-1; 10 bases line up with TRBD1. This CDR3 contains 14 residues. The trim removed 3 bases at V and 5 bases at J, leaving 3 bases unmatched. The V gene's germline CDR1 is MNHEY and CDR2 SVGAGI. The CDR3 DNA sequence: TGTGCCAGCAGTTATAGGGACAGGGGAACTGAAGCTTTCTTT. Its translation: CASSYRDRGTEAFF.

This rearrangement joins TRBV5-5 to TRBJ1-2, with D unclear. CDR1 is SGHKS, CDR2 YYEKEE, per germline (reference sequence). The CDR3 runs to 16 residues. Trimming took off 0 bases at V and 4 bases at J, with 16 bases between the two ends. CDR3 amino acids: CASSLDGRWSGYGYTF. CDR3 coding DNA: TGTGCCAGCAGCTTGGATGGCAGGTGGTCCGGCTATGGCTACACCTTC.

The chain is built from TRBV11-1 and TRBJ2-1; D not resolved. CDR3 length: 16 amino acids. V was shortened by 5 bases and J by 0 bases, with 14 bases between the two germline ends. Per the germline V gene, CDR1 is SGHAT and CDR2 is FQDESV (reference sequence). CDR3 region: CASSAWWLSSYNEQFF. CDR3 nucleotides: TGTGCCAGCAGCGCCTGGTGGTTGAGCTCCTACAATGAGCAGTTCTTC.

This sequence joins TRBV10-3 and TRBJ2-7; 9 nucleotides match TRBD2. This CDR3 is 16 amino acids long. CDR1 ENHRY and CDR2 SYGVKD come from the germline V gene. Losses at the gene ends were 6 bases for V and 1 base for J; bases not matched to a gene: 10. CDR3 nucleotides: TGTGCCATCAGCGAAACGACTAGCGGTCCTTCCTACGAGCAGTACTTC. Translated, it gives CAISETTSGPSYEQYF.

The chain links TRBV19 to TRBJ1-2, with D uncertain. From germline, CDR1 is LNHDA and CDR2 SQIVND (reference sequence). V gave up 3 bases and J gave up 6 bases, with 8 bases separating them. This CDR3 region has 12 residues. The CDR3 region has the DNA TGTGCCAGTAGTATCGGAGGGCATGGCTACACCTTC. Its protein is CASSIGGHGYTF.

The chain recombines TRBV2 with TRBJ2-7; TRBD1 aligns across 9 bases. CDR1 is SNHLY, CDR2 FYNNEI, per germline. The junction had 7 bases not matched to a gene; V was cut back by 4 bases and J by 3 bases. The CDR3 sequence is 15 residues long. CDR3 protein: CASSGTGTGIYEQYF. DNA of the CDR3: TGTGCCAGCAGTGGAACCGGGACAGGGATCTACGAGCAGTACTTC.

The gene calls are TRBV5-8 and TRBJ1-2; possible D gene TRBD1, 6 bases. V was shortened by 4 bases and J by 4 bases, with 14 bases between the two germline ends. The germline V gene has CDR1 SGHTS and CDR2 YDEGEE. The CDR3 runs to 14 residues. The chain's CDR3 is CASSPGHRLYGYTF. The CDR3 DNA reads TGTGCCAGCAGCCCGGGACACCGACTCTATGGCTACACCTTC.

This chain connects TRBV14 to TRBJ1-1, with 9 nucleotides matching TRBD1. CDR3 length equals 15 residues. Trimming cost V 3 bases and J 3 bases; bases outside gene matches: 5. CDR1 and CDR2 from the germline V gene are SGHDN and FVKESK. This CDR3 is CASSHPDRGDTEAFF. For the CDR3, the DNA is TGTGCCAGCAGCCACCCCGACAGGGGGGACACTGAAGCTTTCTTT.

The rearrangement joins TRBV6-5 to TRBJ2-5; D possibly corresponds to TRBD2 (5 bases). The DNA matches TRBJ2-7 better at its end, which makes the J call doubtful. Germline V gene data show CDR1 as MNHEY and CDR2 as SVGAGI. The CDR3 length is 16 residues. CDR3 nucleotides: TGTGCCAGCAGTTACTCGTGGCCCCGGAGGACCTACGAGCAGTACTTC. It is translated as CASSYSWPRRTYEQYF.

This clone was observed once. The rearrangement uses TRBV9 and TRBJ1-2; TRBD1 is a possible D gene (5 bases). CDR1 is SGDLS, CDR2 YYNGEE, per germline. V shed 4 bases and J shed 3 bases, with 19 bases lying between them. This CDR3 comprises 16 residues. CDR3 region: CASSSRGEDGDYGYTF. The CDR3 DNA follows: TGTGCCAGCAGCTCACGGGGGGAAGACGGAGACTATGGCTACACCTTC.

V is TRBV19 and J is TRBJ2-2; 7 bases agree with TRBD1. CDR1 is LNHDA and CDR2 is SQIVND in the germline V gene (reference sequence). This CDR3 comprises 17 residues. V trimming: 4 bases; J trimming: 4 bases; junction bases outside the gene matches: 12. The DNA of the CDR3 is TGTGCCAGTAGTACTACCCGACAGGGAGAAGGCACCGGGGAGCTGTTTTTT. It yields the protein CASSTTRQGEGTGELFF.

The chain uses TRBV6-5 and TRBJ2-7, with a tentative D call TRBD2 (5 bases). The V gene lost 3 bases and the J gene lost 3 bases, with 9 bases spanning the gap. Germline lookup yields CDR1 MNHEY and CDR2 SVGAGI. The CDR3 is 13 amino acids. The DNA for the CDR3 is TGTGCCAGCAGTTATACGAGGGACTACGAGCAGTACTTC. Its translation is CASSYTRDYEQYF.

The genes are TRBV28 and TRBJ1-1; D remains ambiguous. This CDR3 is built from 16 residues. V shed 1 base and J shed 3 bases, with 15 bases lying between them. CDR1 MDHEN and CDR2 SYDVKM come from the germline V gene. For the CDR3, the DNA is TGTGCCAGCAGTTTATCCCCTCGGGGTGAGCACACTGAAGCTTTCTTT. Protein product: CASSLSPRGEHTEAFF.